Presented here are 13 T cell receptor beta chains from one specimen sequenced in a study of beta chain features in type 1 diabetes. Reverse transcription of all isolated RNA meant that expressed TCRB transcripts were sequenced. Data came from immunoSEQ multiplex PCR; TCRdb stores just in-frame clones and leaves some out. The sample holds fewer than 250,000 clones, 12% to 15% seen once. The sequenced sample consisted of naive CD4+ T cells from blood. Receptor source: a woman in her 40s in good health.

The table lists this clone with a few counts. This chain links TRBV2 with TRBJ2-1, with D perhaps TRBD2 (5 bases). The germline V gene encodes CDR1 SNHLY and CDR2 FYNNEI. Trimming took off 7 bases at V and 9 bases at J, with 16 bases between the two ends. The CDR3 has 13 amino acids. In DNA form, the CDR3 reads TGTGCCAGCACAACGGTTATGAGCGGTGAGCAGTTCTTC. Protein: CASTTVMSGEQFF.

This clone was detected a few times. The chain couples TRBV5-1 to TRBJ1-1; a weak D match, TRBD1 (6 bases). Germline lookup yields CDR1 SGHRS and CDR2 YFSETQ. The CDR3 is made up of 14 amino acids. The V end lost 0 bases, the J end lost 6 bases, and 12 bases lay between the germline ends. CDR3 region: CASSLGTVGAEAFF. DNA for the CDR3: TGCGCCAGCAGCTTGGGGACAGTTGGGGCTGAAGCTTTCTTT.

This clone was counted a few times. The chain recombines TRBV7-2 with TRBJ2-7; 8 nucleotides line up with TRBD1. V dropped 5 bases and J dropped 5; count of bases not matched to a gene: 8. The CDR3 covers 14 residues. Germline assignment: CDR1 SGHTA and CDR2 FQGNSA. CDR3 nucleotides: TGTGCCAGCAGCCCCGGACAGGGCCCGCACGAGCAGTACTTC. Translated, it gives CASSPGQGPHEQYF.

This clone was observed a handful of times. The CDR3 DNA follows: TGTGCCAGCAGCTTAACAAAGGGGCAGCCCCAGCATTTT. Its translation: CASSLTKGQPQHF. V gene TRBV7-9 combines with J gene TRBJ1-5, with D perhaps TRBD1 (5 bases). The CDR3 spans 13 residues. Germline-derived CDR1 and CDR2 are SEHNR and FQNEAQ (reference sequence). Trimming took off 2 bases at V and 7 bases at J, with 9 bases between the two ends.

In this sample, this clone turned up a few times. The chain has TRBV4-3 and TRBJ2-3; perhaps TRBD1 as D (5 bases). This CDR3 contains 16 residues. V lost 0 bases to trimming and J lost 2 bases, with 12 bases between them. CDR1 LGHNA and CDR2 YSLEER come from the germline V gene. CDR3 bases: TGCGCCAGCAGCCAAGATTTCGAGACAGCCACAGATACGCAGTATTTT. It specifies CASSQDFETATDTQYF.

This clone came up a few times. CDR3 protein: CASSTGLAGGLDIQYF. CDR3 DNA: TGCGCCAGCAGCACAGGACTAGCGGGGGGTCTCGACATTCAGTACTTC. This chain joins TRBV5-1 and TRBJ2-4; TRBD2 matches 14 bases. Germline V gene sequence: CDR1 SGHRS, CDR2 YFSETQ. Trimming at V came to 4 bases and at J to 8 bases, leaving 8 bases not matched to a gene. This CDR3 spans 16 amino acids.

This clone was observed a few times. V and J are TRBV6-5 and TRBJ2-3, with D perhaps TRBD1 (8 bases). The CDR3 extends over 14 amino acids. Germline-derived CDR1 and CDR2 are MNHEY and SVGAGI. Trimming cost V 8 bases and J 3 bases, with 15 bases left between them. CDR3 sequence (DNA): TGTGCCAGCCGCCACAGGGGGGGGACAGATACGCAGTATTTT. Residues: CASRHRGGTDTQYF.

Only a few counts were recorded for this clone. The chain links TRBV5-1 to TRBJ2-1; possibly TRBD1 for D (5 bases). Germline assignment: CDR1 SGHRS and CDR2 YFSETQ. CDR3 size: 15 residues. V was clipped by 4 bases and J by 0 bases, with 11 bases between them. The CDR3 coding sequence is TGCGCCAGCAGCACCCGCAGGGCCTCCTACAATGAGCAGTTCTTC. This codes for CASSTRRASYNEQFF.

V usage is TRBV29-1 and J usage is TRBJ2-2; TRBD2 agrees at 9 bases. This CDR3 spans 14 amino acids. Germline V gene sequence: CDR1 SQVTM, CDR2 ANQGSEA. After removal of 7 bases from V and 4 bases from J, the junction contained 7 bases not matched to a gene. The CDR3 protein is CSAAGLAGTGELFF. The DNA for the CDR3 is TGCAGCGCCGCGGGACTAGCCGGCACCGGGGAGCTGTTTTTT.

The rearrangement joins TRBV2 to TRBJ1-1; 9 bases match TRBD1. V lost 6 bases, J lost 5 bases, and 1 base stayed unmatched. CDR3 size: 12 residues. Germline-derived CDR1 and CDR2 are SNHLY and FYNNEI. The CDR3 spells CASRDRGTEAFF. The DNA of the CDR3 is TGTGCCAGCAGGGACAGGGGAACTGAAGCTTTCTTT.

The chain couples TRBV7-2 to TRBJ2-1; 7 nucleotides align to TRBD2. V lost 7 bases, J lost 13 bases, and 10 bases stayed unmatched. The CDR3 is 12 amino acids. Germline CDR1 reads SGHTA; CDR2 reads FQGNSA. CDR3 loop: CASTLGTTSQFF. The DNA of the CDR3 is TGTGCCAGCACCCTTGGGACGACTAGCCAGTTCTTC.

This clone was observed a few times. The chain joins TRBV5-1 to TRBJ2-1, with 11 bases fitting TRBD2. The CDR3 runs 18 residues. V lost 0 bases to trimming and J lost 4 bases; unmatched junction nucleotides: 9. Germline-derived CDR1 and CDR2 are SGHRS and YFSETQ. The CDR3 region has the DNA TGCGCCAGCAGCTTGGCAAGGCTAGCGGGGGGAATATACAATGAGCAGTTCTTC. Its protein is CASSLARLAGGIYNEQFF.

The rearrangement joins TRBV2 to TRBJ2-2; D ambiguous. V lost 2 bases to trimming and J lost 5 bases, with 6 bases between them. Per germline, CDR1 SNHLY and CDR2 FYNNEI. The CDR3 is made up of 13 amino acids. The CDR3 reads CASSEQATGELFF. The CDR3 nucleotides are TGTGCCAGCAGTGAACAGGCAACCGGGGAGCTGTTTTTT.